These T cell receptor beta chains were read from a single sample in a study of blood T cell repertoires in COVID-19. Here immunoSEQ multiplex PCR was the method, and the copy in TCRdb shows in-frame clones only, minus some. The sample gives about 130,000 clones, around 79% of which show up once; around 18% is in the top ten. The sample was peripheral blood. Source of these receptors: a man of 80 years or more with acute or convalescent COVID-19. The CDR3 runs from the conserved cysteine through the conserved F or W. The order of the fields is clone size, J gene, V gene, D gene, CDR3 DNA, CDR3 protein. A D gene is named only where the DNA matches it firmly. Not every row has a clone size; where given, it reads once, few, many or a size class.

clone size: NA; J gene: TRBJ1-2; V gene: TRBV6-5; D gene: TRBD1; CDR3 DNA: TGTGCCAGCAAGGGGACAGGAGGGTATGGCTACACCTTC; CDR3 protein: CASKGTGGYGYTF
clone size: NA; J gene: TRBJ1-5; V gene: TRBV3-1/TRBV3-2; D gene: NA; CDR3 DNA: TGTGCCAGCAGCCAAGGGGGCCCCCTCATGCCCCAGCATTTT; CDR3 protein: CASSQGGPLMPQHF
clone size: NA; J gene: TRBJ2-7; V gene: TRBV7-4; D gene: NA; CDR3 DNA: TGTGCCAGCAGCTCCTGGAGATGCAGGGCCCCCTACGAGCAGTACTTC; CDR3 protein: CASSSWRCRAPYEQYF
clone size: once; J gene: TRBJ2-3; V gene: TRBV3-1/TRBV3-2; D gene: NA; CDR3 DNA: TGTGCCAGCAGCCAAGCCGGACTTTTGTCGGATACGCAGTATTTT; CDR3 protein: CASSQAGLLSDTQYF
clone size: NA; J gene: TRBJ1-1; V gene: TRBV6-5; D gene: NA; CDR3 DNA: TGTGCCAGCAGTTCTCTGCCCTCAGGTGAAGCTTTCTTT; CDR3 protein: CASSSLPSGEAFF
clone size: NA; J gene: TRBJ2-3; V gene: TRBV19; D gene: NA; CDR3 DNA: TGTGCCAGTAGTGTCTCGCCCGGGGATACGCAGTATTTT; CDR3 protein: CASSVSPGDTQYF
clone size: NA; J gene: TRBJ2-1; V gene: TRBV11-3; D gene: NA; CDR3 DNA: TGTGCCAGCAGCGCCCAGGGGGGTAATGAGCAGTTCTTC; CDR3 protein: CASSAQGGNEQFF
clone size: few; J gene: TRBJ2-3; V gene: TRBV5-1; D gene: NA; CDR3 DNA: TGCGCCAGCAGCTTGGGCGGACAGTTAAAAGATACGCAGTATTTT; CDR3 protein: CASSLGGQLKDTQYF
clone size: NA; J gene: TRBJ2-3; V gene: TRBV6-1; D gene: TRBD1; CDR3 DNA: TGTGCCAGCAGTGCTAAGGGACAGACAATCACAGATACGCAGTATTTT; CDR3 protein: CASSAKGQTITDTQYF
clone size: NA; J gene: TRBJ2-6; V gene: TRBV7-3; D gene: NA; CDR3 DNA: TGTGCCAGCAGCTTAGGGGCGTCAGGGGCCAACGTCCTGACTTTC; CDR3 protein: CASSLGASGANVLTF
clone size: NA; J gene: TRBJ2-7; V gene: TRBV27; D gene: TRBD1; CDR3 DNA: TGTGCCAGCAGTCCAAGGGCGGGACAGGTGATCTACGAGCAGTACTTC; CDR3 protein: CASSPRAGQVIYEQYF
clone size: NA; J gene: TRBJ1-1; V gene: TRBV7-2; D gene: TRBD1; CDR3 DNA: TGTGCCAGCAGCTCAATCACAAGGGGGCTTAAGGCTGAAGCTTTCTTT; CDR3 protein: CASSSITRGLKAEAFF
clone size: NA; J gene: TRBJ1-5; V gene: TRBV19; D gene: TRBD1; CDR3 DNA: TGTGCCAGTAGCCGGGAGGGGACAGGGCTCAGCGGGGGCAATCAGCCCCAGCATTTT; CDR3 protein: CASSREGTGLSGGNQPQHF
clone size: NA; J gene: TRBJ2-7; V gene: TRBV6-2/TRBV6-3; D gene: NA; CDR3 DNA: TGTGCCAGCAGTCCCGGGACATACTCCTACGAGCAGTACTTC; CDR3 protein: CASSPGTYSYEQYF
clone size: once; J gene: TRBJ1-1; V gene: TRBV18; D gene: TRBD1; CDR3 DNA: TGTGCCAGCTCACTCACCGGGACAGAGTACACTGAAGCTTTCTTT; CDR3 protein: CASSLTGTEYTEAFF
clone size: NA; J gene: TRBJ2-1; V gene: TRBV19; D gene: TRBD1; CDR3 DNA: TGTGCCAGTAGTATAGTTGGGACAGGGGTTTACAATGAGCAGTTCTTC; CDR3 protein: CASSIVGTGVYNEQFF
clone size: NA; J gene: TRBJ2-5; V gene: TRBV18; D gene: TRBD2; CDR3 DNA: TGTGCCAGCTCACCTCAACTAGCGGAACAAGAGACCCAGTACTTC; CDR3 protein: CASSPQLAEQETQYF
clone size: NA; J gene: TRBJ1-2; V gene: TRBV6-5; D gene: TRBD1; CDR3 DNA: TGTGCCAGTGGACAGGCCCCGAACTATGGCTACACCTTC; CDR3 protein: CASGQAPNYGYTF
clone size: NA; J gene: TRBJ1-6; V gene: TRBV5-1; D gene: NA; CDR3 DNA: TGCGCCAGCATAAGAGGGAATTACGGACATTCACCCCTCCACTTT; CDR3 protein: CASIRGNYGHSPLHF
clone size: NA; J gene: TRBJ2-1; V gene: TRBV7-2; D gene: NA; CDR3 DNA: TGTGCCAGCAGCATTAAGTGGGGGCCCGACAATGAGCAGTTCTTC; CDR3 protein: CASSIKWGPDNEQFF
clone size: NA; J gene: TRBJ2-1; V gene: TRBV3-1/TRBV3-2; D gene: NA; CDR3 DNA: TGTGCCAGCAGCGGCGGGCGGTTTAGTGAGCAGTTCTTC; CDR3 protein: CASSGGRFSEQFF
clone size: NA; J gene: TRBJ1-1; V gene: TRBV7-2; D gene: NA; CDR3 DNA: TGTGCCAGCAGCTTAGCTAGTTGGGCAGCGAACACTGAAGCTTTCTTT; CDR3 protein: CASSLASWAANTEAFF
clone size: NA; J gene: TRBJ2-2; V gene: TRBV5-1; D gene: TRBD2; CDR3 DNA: TGCGCCAGCAGCCAGGGACTAGCGGGGGGTCCGAACACCGGGGAGCTGTTTTTT; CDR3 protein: CASSQGLAGGPNTGELFF